This entry concerns a single T cell receptor beta chain. This sample stems from a study of human versus mouse CDR3 diversity and MHC coevolution. Profiled with immunoSEQ multiplex PCR; TCRdb holds only in-frame clones, not every one. The sample has 60,000 to 95,000 clones; 85% to 95% are singletons. This TCR came from a person aged 25 to 69 in good health. The specimen sequenced was naive CD4+ T cells from blood. Subset in this sample: CD45RO-negative CD62L-positive naive CD4 T cells.

The CDR3: CASSLGDRDVTEAFF. DNA for the CDR3: TGTGCCAGCAGCTTAGGGGACAGGGACGTCACTGAAGCTTTCTTT. The chain combines TRBV7-9 with TRBJ1-1; 9 positions match TRBD1. V shed 1 base, J shed 4 bases, and the junction held 4 bases outside the gene matches. The CDR3 consists of 15 residues. Germline-derived CDR1 and CDR2 are SEHNR and FQNEAQ (reference sequence).